The rows below give T cell receptor beta chains drawn from one sample of a study of T cells in Graves' hyperthyroidism and ophthalmopathy. TCRdb recomputed calls from the multiplex PCR reads with MiXCR, one row per CDR3 protein. The repertoire holds fewer than 450,000 distinct CDR3 sequences, about 18% seen once, with 40% in the top ten. Sequenced input: blood. The receptors come from a man between 18 and 29 years old with Graves' ophthalmopathy. The CDR3 runs from the conserved cysteine through the conserved F or W. A D gene is named only where the DNA matches it firmly. Only some rows state a clone size, as once, few, many or a class for expanded clones.

TRBV12-3/TRBV12-4	TRBJ2-7	many	TRBD1	CASSQIDRADEQYF	TGTGCCAGCAGTCAAATCGACAGGGCGGACGAGCAGTACTTC
TRBV15	TRBJ2-7	-	-	CATSREGNEQYF	TGTGCCACCAGCAGAGAGGGGAACGAGCAGTACTTC
TRBV24-1	TRBJ2-1	-	-	CATSEDGSSYNEQFF	TGTGCCACCAGTGAGGACGGGAGCTCCTACAATGAGCAGTTCTTC
TRBV28	TRBJ1-1	-	TRBD1	CASRMTGGGSEAFF	TGTGCCAGCAGAATGACAGGGGGGGGCTCTGAAGCTTTCTTT
TRBV18	TRBJ2-5	-	-	CASSWGRQETQYF	TGTGCCAGCTCATGGGGGCGGCAAGAGACCCAGTACTTC
TRBV6-5	TRBJ2-7	many	-	CASSYSLAPYEQYF	TGTGCCAGCAGCTACTCCCTCGCCCCCTACGAGCAGTACTTC
TRBV24-1	TRBJ2-7	few	-	CATSDSRDGSYEQYF	TGTGCCACCAGTGATAGCCGGGACGGAAGCTACGAGCAGTACTTC
TRBV4-1	TRBJ2-2	-	-	CASSQPRGTLFF	TGCGCCAGCAGCCAGCCCAGGGGAACGCTGTTTTTT
TRBV19	TRBJ1-5	many	-	CASRRTASNQPQHF	TGTGCCAGTAGAAGGACGGCAAGCAATCAGCCCCAGCATTTT
TRBV6-7	TRBJ2-1	many	TRBD2	CASSQGTSGGVCNEQFF	TGTGCCAGCAGCCAAGGGACTAGCGGGGGTGTCTGTAATGAGCAGTTCTTC
TRBV20-1	TRBJ1-5	many	-	CSARDLGVGNQPQHF	TGCAGTGCTAGAGATTTAGGGGTGGGCAATCAGCCCCAGCATTTT
TRBV6-1	TRBJ2-1	many	TRBD2	CASSVAAGASSSYNEQFF	TGTGCCAGCAGTGTTGCAGCGGGGGCCTCGAGCTCCTACAATGAGCAGTTCTTC
TRBV20-1	TRBJ1-6	-	-	CSARRGSQNSPLHF	TGCAGTGCTAGAAGGGGGAGCCAAAATTCACCCCTCCACTTT
TRBV6-6	TRBJ2-7	many	-	CASSYRGAYEQYF	TGTGCCAGCAGTTACAGAGGGGCCTACGAGCAGTACTTC
TRBV29-1	TRBJ1-2	once	TRBD1	CSVDLRVRDRRYGYTF	TGCAGCGTTGATTTGCGCGTTCGGGACAGAAGATATGGCTACACCTTC
TRBV18	TRBJ2-7	few	-	CASSPTAGGVYEQYF	TGTGCCAGCTCACCAACCGCAGGCGGGGTCTACGAGCAGTACTTC
TRBV7-9	TRBJ2-3	-	TRBD2	CASSRDSSGGKDTQYF	TGTGCCAGCAGTCGGGACTCTAGCGGGGGGAAAGATACGCAGTATTTT
TRBV9	TRBJ2-6	-	-	CASSLGPTSSGANVLTF	TGTGCCAGCAGCCTCGGCCCAACGTCCTCTGGGGCCAACGTCCTGACTTTC
TRBV30	TRBJ2-7	-	TRBD1	CAWSVGQGPYEQYF	TGTGCCTGGAGTGTGGGACAGGGGCCCTACGAGCAGTACTTC
TRBV7-9	TRBJ2-7	many	-	CASSPLVGNEQYF	TGTGCCAGCAGTCCGTTGGTAGGGAACGAGCAGTACTTC
TRBV5-1	TRBJ1-5	many	TRBD1	CASSLGDSLAGPQHF	TGCGCCAGCAGCTTGGGGGACAGCCTAGCAGGGCCCCAGCATTTT
TRBV5-1	TRBJ2-2	few	-	CASSLRSAGELFF	TGCGCCAGCAGCTTGAGGTCGGCCGGGGAGCTGTTTTTT
TRBV3-1	TRBJ2-5	-	-	CASSQDERGGYSETQYF	TGTGCCAGCAGCCAAGACGAAAGAGGGGGATACTCAGAGACCCAGTACTTC
TRBV20-1	TRBJ1-2	many	-	CSANKKEANYGYTF	TGCAGTGCTAACAAAAAGGAGGCTAACTATGGCTACACCTTC
TRBV3-1	TRBJ1-2	many	TRBD1	CASSQDQGGGGYTF	TGTGCCAGCAGCCAAGATCAGGGGGGTGGAGGCTACACCTTC
TRBV2	TRBJ1-2	-	-	CASNWVGYGYTF	TGTGCCAGCAATTGGGTAGGCTATGGCTACACCTTC
TRBV7-6	TRBJ2-7	few	-	CASSFRLAGYEQYF	TGTGCCAGCAGCTTCAGGCTAGCTGGGTACGAGCAGTACTTC
TRBV5-8	TRBJ2-7	few	-	CASSLGSGISYEQYF	TGTGCCAGCAGCTTGGGCTCGGGGATCTCCTACGAGCAGTACTTC
TRBV6-1	TRBJ2-1	many	-	CASGEAGRYNEQFF	TGTGCCAGCGGGGAGGCAGGGAGGTACAATGAGCAGTTCTTC
TRBV12-3/TRBV12-4	TRBJ2-1	-	-	CASTGDRDNEQFF	TGTGCCAGTACGGGAGATCGCGACAATGAGCAGTTCTTC
TRBV7-8	TRBJ1-4	few	-	CASSLEGRFNEKLFF	TGTGCCAGCAGCTTAGAGGGACGGTTTAATGAAAAACTGTTTTTT
TRBV11-2	TRBJ1-1	many	-	CASSFNSMNTEAFF	TGTGCCAGCAGCTTCAACAGCATGAACACTGAAGCTTTCTTT
TRBV20-1	TRBJ1-1	many	TRBD1	CSALDRGNTEAFF	TGCAGTGCTCTTGACAGGGGGAACACTGAAGCTTTCTTT
TRBV28	TRBJ1-5	many	-	CASSYVGDGSIDF	-
TRBV12-3/TRBV12-4	TRBJ1-1	many	-	CASSPRGAMNTEAFF	TGTGCCAGCAGCCCTCGAGGGGCGATGAACACTGAAGCTTTCTTT
TRBV5-5	TRBJ2-1	few	TRBD1	CASSSRLTGISYNEQFF	TGTGCCAGCAGCTCGCGCTTGACAGGGATATCCTACAATGAGCAGTTCTTC
TRBV5-1	TRBJ2-5	-	TRBD2	CASSLGSSGGRETQYF	TGCGCCAGCAGCTTAGGGTCCAGCGGGGGCAGGGAGACCCAGTACTTC
TRBV18	TRBJ1-1	many	-	CASSPSGRENTEAFF	TGTGCCAGCTCGCCCAGCGGACGGGAGAACACTGAAGCTTTCTTT
TRBV29-1	TRBJ2-7	many	-	CSVWHGTLLAGSQYF	TGCAGCGTTTGGCACGGAACCTTACTCGCAGGCTCGCAGTACTTC
TRBV7-2	TRBJ2-7	many	TRBD1	CASSATGGRYEQYF	TGTGCCAGCAGCGCAACAGGGGGTAGATACGAGCAGTACTTC
TRBV5-8	TRBJ1-2	few	-	CASSLGQYSNYGYTF	TGTGCCAGCAGCTTGGGTCAGTACTCTAACTATGGCTACACCTTC
TRBV28	TRBJ1-2	many	-	CASSGSLTGYTF	TGTGCCAGCAGTGGCAGCTTGACTGGCTACACCTTC
TRBV5-1	TRBJ1-6	few	-	CASSLDSNNSPLHF	TGCGCCAGCAGCTTGGACAGTAATAATTCACCCCTCCACTTT
TRBV28	TRBJ2-1	-	TRBD2	CASIPSGGALFSSYNEQFF	TGTGCCAGCATCCCTAGCGGGGGGGCCCTTTTTAGCTCCTACAATGAGCAGTTCTTC